This entry features one TCR beta chain sequence. Its antigen is unknown. These data originate in a study of T cells expressing NK-cell markers. Germline CDR1 SGHTA, CDR2 FQGTGA. The CDR3 extends over 14 amino acids. Points from the study as a whole: About 1.0-8% of CD8+ T cells in about six donors belonged to dominant NKG2C+ clonotypes. The study found these clonotypes also leading the CD3+CD56-NKG2C+ fraction in a few donors.

TCRdb reprocessed the 5' RACE reads and reports one entry per CDR3 protein, with no DNA. This sample contains over 200,000 distinct CDR3 sequences. The sequenced material came from blood T cells: a sorted CD56 or NKG2C T cell subset, CD4+ or CD8+ T cells, or bulk PBMC T cells (not recorded which). This rearrangement joins TRBV7-3 to TRBJ2-3; the TCRdb call, TRBD1, lacks DNA for checking. This receptor was taken from a man younger than 35 in good health. The CDR3 region is CASSLNQGSDTQYF.